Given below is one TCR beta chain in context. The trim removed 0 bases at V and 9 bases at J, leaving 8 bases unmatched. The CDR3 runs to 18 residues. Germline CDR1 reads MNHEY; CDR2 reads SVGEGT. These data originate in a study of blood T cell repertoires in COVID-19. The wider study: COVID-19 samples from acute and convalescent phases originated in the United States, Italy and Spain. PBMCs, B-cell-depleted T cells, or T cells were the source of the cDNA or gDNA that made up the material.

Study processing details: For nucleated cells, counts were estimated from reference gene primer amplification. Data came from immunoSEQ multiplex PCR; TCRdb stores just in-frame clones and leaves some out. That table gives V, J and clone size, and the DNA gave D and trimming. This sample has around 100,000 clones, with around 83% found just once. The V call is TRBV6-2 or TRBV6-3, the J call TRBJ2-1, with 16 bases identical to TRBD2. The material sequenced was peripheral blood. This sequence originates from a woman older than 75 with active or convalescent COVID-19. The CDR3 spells CASSYSEIGTSGRGEQFF. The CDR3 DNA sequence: TGTGCCAGCAGTTACTCGGAAATAGGGACTAGCGGGAGGGGTGAGCAGTTCTTC.